This entry lists 9 T cell receptor beta chains sequenced from one sample in a study of blood T cell repertoires in COVID-19 (dated by TCRdb to 2018 to 2021). The library was produced with the immunoSEQ multiplex PCR assay. Held by TCRdb, this immuneACCESS table contains in-frame sequences only and omits some clones. Under half of the omission traces to an unresolved V gene where checked; the cause of the rest is unknown. The sample contains approximately 300,000 clones, 85% of them found a single time. Of the sample, around 1.8% falls within the top ten clones. Material for sequencing was PBMCs or T cells enriched from blood (not recorded which). These receptor sequences come from a woman in her 30s who had been exposed to COVID-19.

The chain carries TRBV28 and TRBJ1-1; TRBD1 is a possible D gene (6 bases). In germline, CDR1 is MDHEN, CDR2 SYDVKM. The CDR3 runs to 18 residues. Trimming left V 3 bases short and J 6 bases short, with 26 bases between. The chain's CDR3 is CASSLGGGSHTYRAEAFF. The CDR3 DNA follows: TGTGCCAGCAGTTTGGGGGGGGGCAGCCATACGTACCGAGCTGAAGCTTTCTTT.

The V and J genes are TRBV10-3 and TRBJ1-2; tentatively, D is TRBD1 (6 bases). V lost 2 bases and J lost 7, with 20 bases in between. This CDR3 is built from 16 residues. CDR1 and CDR2 from the germline V gene are ENHRY and SYGVKD. This CDR3 reads CAISESALRGASGYTF. The CDR3 DNA reads TGTGCCATCAGTGAGAGCGCCCTACGGGGGGCGAGTGGCTACACCTTC.

This chain connects TRBV4-1 to TRBJ1-1; D not resolved. The CDR3 consists of 14 residues. V was clipped by 1 base and J by 1 base, with 7 bases between them. Germline CDR1 is MGHRA and CDR2 is YSYEKL. CDR3 nucleotide sequence: TGCGCCAGCAGCCAAGTACTGCAGAACACTGAAGCTTTCTTT. It translates to CASSQVLQNTEAFF.

This chain connects TRBV28 to TRBJ2-4; D not resolved. The V end lost 2 bases, the J end lost 0 bases, and 11 bases lay between the germline ends. There are 16 residues in the CDR3. Germline V gene lookup returns CDR1 MDHEN and CDR2 SYDVKM. This CDR3 reads CASSLPEMLAKNIQYF. CDR3 in DNA: TGTGCCAGCAGTTTACCGGAGATGTTAGCCAAAAACATTCAGTACTTC.

This chain joins TRBV7-2 and TRBJ2-3; D is ambiguous. Trimming removed 1 base at V and 8 bases at J, with 7 bases between. This CDR3 region has 12 residues. Per the germline V gene, CDR1 is SGHTA and CDR2 is FQGNSA. This chain's CDR3 is CASSLESVTQYF. The CDR3 bases are TGTGCCAGCAGCTTAGAGAGTGTTACGCAGTATTTT.

This clone has a single count. This chain connects TRBV27 to TRBJ1-2; D remains ambiguous. Germline V gives CDR1 MNHEY, CDR2 SMNVEV (reference sequence). V gave up 4 bases and J gave up 0 bases, with 9 bases separating them. CDR3 length: 14 residues. The chain's CDR3 is CASSSRLSNYGYTF. The CDR3 nucleotides read TGTGCCAGCAGTTCCAGGTTATCTAACTATGGCTACACCTTC.

The chain uses TRBV7-9 and TRBJ2-1, with 12 bases that match TRBD2. The length of the CDR3 is 18 residues. CDR1 SEHNR and CDR2 FQNEAQ come from the germline V gene (reference sequence). V lost 4 bases, J lost 4 bases, and 11 bases stayed unmatched. Written as DNA, the CDR3 is TGTGCCAGCAGCTCCTTACCCGGACTAGCGGGGAGTTACAATGAGCAGTTCTTC. Translating gives CASSSLPGLAGSYNEQFF.

This chain links TRBV7-9 with TRBJ1-6; a possible D gene is TRBD1 (5 bases). Germline values: CDR1 SEHNR, CDR2 FQNEAQ (reference sequence). This CDR3 contains 17 residues. Trimming removed 3 bases at V and 0 bases at J, with 12 bases between. The CDR3 loop reads CASSLGDGSSYNSPLHF. CDR3 in DNA: TGTGCCAGCAGCTTGGGGGACGGGAGCTCCTATAATTCACCCCTCCACTTT.

For the CDR3, the DNA is TGTGCCTGGCGACCCGGGTCATCTCCAGATACGCAGTATTTT. Its translation: CAWRPGSSPDTQYF. V is TRBV30 and J is TRBJ2-3; D unresolved. Germline-derived CDR1 and CDR2 are GTSNPN and SVGIG (reference sequence). Trimming pared 5 bases from V and 4 bases from J, leaving 16 bases between. The CDR3 runs to 14 residues. The full variable domain, with the rest looked up from reference TRBV30 and TRBJ2-3, is SQTIHQWPATLVQPVGSPLSLECTVEGTSNPNLYWYRQAAGRGLQLLFYSVGIGQISSEVPQNLSASRPQDRQFILSSKKLLLSDSGFYLCAWRPGSSPDTQYFGPGTRLTVL.